These 12 T cell receptor beta chains were sequenced from one sample in a study of blood T cells in healthy people across ages. PCR was performed a second time for roughly 7 to 11 cycles using a sample-barcoded 5' primer and a J-beta primer mix. MiXCR, applied by TCRdb to the 5' RACE reads, yields one record per CDR3 protein. The sample records 1.5 million to 1.9 million distinct CDR3 sequences, approximately 43% being singletons. The sample taken for sequencing was blood. These receptors all come from a young woman in good health.

The rearrangement joins TRBV7-9 to TRBJ1-4, with D unclear. The CDR3 consists of 16 residues. The germline gives CDR1 SEHNR, CDR2 FQNEAQ (reference sequence). V lost 4 bases, J lost 5 bases, and 17 bases lay in between. The CDR3 here is CASSSPRRMLNEKLFF. CDR3 bases: TGTGCCAGCAGCTCCCCGCGGAGGATGTTGAATGAAAAACTGTTTTTT.

This clonotype was detected a few times. The rearrangement uses TRBV20-1 and TRBJ1-2; maybe TRBD1 (5 bases). The germline V gene has CDR1 DFQATT and CDR2 SNEGSKA (reference sequence). V was pared by 1 base and J by 4 bases, with 13 bases between. The CDR3 has 14 residues. The CDR3 DNA reads TGCAGTGCTAGAGGACCAGGGACGAGCTATGGCTACACCTTC. Protein: CSARGPGTSYGYTF.

The rearrangement joins TRBV20-1 to TRBJ1-1; D unclear. CDR3 length: 11 residues. Per germline, CDR1 DFQATT and CDR2 SNEGSKA (reference sequence). The V end lost 6 bases, the J end lost 1 base, and 6 bases lay between the germline ends. CDR3 in amino acids: CSAYENTEAFF. The CDR3 DNA reads TGCAGTGCGTATGAGAACACTGAAGCTTTCTTT.

With regard to this clonotype: One end of the junction is discordant with germline, which a read error may explain. The chain recombines TRBV9 with TRBJ1-1; D ambiguous. The CDR3 sequence is 15 residues long. CDR1 is SGDLS and CDR2 is YYNGEE in the germline V gene. The CDR3 protein is CATSVGADRITEAFF. For the CDR3, the DNA is TGTGCCACCAGCGTAGGCGCGGATCGGATCACTGAAGCTTTCTTT. The full variable domain, completed using reference TRBV9 and TRBJ1-1, is DSGVTQTPKHLITATGQRVTLRCSPRSGDLSVYWYQQSLDQGLQFLIQYYNGEERAKGNILERFSAQQFPDLHSELNLSSLELGDSALYFCATSVGADRITEAFFGQGTRLTVV.

This clonotype has only a few counts. A much larger clone is a single base away; this may be a read error. The chain combines TRBV29-1 with TRBJ1-1; D is unclear. This CDR3 has 11 amino acids. V gave up 4 bases and J gave up 1 base, with 4 bases separating them. Germline V lookup: CDR1 SQVTM, CDR2 ANQGSEA. The CDR3, as DNA: TGCAGCGTTGTGGAGAACACTGAAGCTTTCTTT. Residues: CSVVENTEAFF.

This clonotype was seen a handful of times. V usage is TRBV6-2 or TRBV6-3 and J usage is TRBJ2-1; the D is unclear. Germline lookup yields CDR1 MNHEY and CDR2 SVGEGT. CDR3 length equals 14 residues. The V and J ends lost 4 bases and 4 bases respectively, with 11 bases between them. The CDR3 coding sequence is TGTGCCAGCAGTTTGGCCAGGAGATACAATGAGCAGTTCTTC. This encodes CASSLARRYNEQFF.

The chain carries TRBV7-2 and TRBJ1-6; no clear D gene. Germline V gives CDR1 SGHTA, CDR2 FQGNSA. Trimming took off 0 bases at V and 0 bases at J, with 9 bases between the two ends. The CDR3 is 17 amino acids. For the CDR3, the DNA is TGTGCCAGCAGCTTAGCGCCTCCGAGCTCCTATAATTCACCCCTCCACTTT. Amino acids: CASSLAPPSSYNSPLHF.

The chain couples TRBV12-3 or TRBV12-4 to TRBJ1-2; 9 nucleotides line up with TRBD1. The length of the CDR3 is 16 residues. V trimming: 1 base; J trimming: 1 base; junction bases outside the gene matches: 4. The CDR3 protein is CASSLEGQGFNYGYTF. The CDR3 DNA follows: TGTGCCAGCAGTTTAGAGGGACAGGGATTTAACTATGGCTACACCTTC.

The rearrangement links TRBV6-5 to TRBJ2-5; the D is unclear. Looked up from germline, CDR1 is MNHEY and CDR2 is SVGAGI. The V and J ends lost 6 bases and 11 bases respectively, with 28 bases between them. The length of the CDR3 is 16 residues. The CDR3 coding sequence is TGTGCCAGCAGCCCCTGGACCTACGGCGGTAACAATGAGCAGTACTTC. It translates to CASSPWTYGGNNEQYF.

This rearrangement joins TRBV12-3 or TRBV12-4 to TRBJ2-3; no firm D call. The CDR3 contains 17 residues. Deletions cut 2 bases from V and 0 bases from J, with 15 bases between. The CDR3 bases are TGTGCCAGCAGTTTATCTCTTCTGCGGATTAGCACAGATACGCAGTATTTT. It encodes CASSLSLLRISTDTQYF.

The CDR3 reads CASSLGALRDNRNYGYTF. Here the CDR3 DNA reads TGTGCCAGCAGTTTAGGGGCCCTCCGGGACAACCGGAACTATGGCTACACCTTC. The rearrangement uses TRBV28 and TRBJ1-2; TRBD1 might be the D (6 bases). In germline, CDR1 is MDHEN, CDR2 SYDVKM. The V and J ends lost 2 bases and 2 bases respectively, with 21 bases between them. The CDR3 contains 18 residues.

This clonotype was seen a few times. The V call is TRBV7-6, the J call TRBJ1-1, with TRBD1 as a possible D gene (6 bases). Germline V gene sequence: CDR1 SGHVS, CDR2 FNYEAQ. This CDR3 region has 17 residues. Trimming left V 2 bases short and J 3 bases short, with 19 bases between. The CDR3 DNA reads as TGTGCCAGCAGCTTAAGGCCCACAGGGATCGGGCACACTGAAGCTTTCTTT. Its protein is CASSLRPTGIGHTEAFF. The variable domain in full, with the rest retrieved from reference TRBV7-6 and TRBJ1-1, is GAGVSQSPRYKVTKRGQDVALRCDPISGHVSLYWYRQALGQGPEFLTYFNYEAQQDKSGLPNDRFSAERPEGSISTLTIQRTEQRDSAMYRCASSLRPTGIGHTEAFFGQGTRLTVV.